The 24 T cell receptor beta chains below were found in one sample sequenced in a study of blood T cell repertoires in COVID-19. The protocol was immunoSEQ multiplex PCR, while the TCRdb copy is restricted to in-frame clones and leaves out a portion. The sample lists about 200,000 clones, roughly 83% seen once, with 5% to 7% in the top ten. Specimen: PBMCs or T cells enriched from blood (not recorded which). The origin of the receptors is a man aged 40-50 years with acute COVID-19.

The chain joins TRBV27 to TRBJ1-1; 9 bases align to TRBD1. The germline CDR1 and CDR2 sequences are MNHEY and SMNVEV (reference sequence). V was clipped by 4 bases and J by 1 base; unmatched bases: 7. This CDR3 spans 16 amino acids. This CDR3 is CASSSGQGRWNTEAFF. The DNA of the CDR3 is TGTGCCAGCAGTTCCGGACAGGGGAGATGGAACACTGAAGCTTTCTTT.

V usage is TRBV27 and J usage is TRBJ1-5; D ambiguous. The V end lost 3 bases, the J end lost 3 bases, and 6 bases lay between the germline ends. CDR1 is MNHEY, CDR2 SMNVEV, per germline (reference sequence). The CDR3 spans 13 residues. The CDR3 sequence is CASSFFPNQPQHF. CDR3 nucleotide sequence: TGTGCCAGCAGTTTCTTCCCCAATCAGCCCCAGCATTTT.

The J gene is TRBJ1-4, the V gene TRBV2, with D perhaps TRBD1 (6 bases). The CDR3 contains 13 residues. Trimming pared 6 bases from V and 8 bases from J, leaving 13 bases between. Germline CDR1 and CDR2: SNHLY and FYNNEI. The CDR3 sequence is CASSYRVGEKLFF. Here the CDR3 DNA reads TGTGCCAGCAGCTACAGGGTGGGGGAAAAACTGTTTTTT.

The chain couples TRBV28 to TRBJ2-7; weak D call: TRBD1 (5 bases). The CDR3 sequence is 15 residues long. Between the trimmed V and J ends, which lost 5 bases and 0 bases, there was a span of 14 bases. Germline CDR1 is MDHEN and CDR2 is SYDVKM. The CDR3 region has the DNA TGTGCCAGCAGTCAGACAGCCTCGAGCTCCTACGAGCAGTACTTC. The encoded protein is CASSQTASSSYEQYF.

The chain joins TRBV11-2 to TRBJ2-5; perhaps TRBD1 as D (6 bases). V was clipped by 6 bases and J by 5 bases, with 22 bases between them. The CDR3 length is 16 residues. Germline loops: CDR1 SGHAT, CDR2 FQNNGV. The CDR3 nucleotides read TGTGCCAGCAGTTTCCTCACCAGCACAGGGATTGAGACCCAGTACTTC. It specifies CASSFLTSTGIETQYF. Based on the CDR3 plus reference TRBV11-2 and TRBJ2-5, the full variable domain is EAGVAQSPRYKIIEKRQSVAFWCNPISGHATLYWYQQILGQGPKLLIQFQNNGVVDDSQLPKDRFSAERLKGVDSTLKIQPAKLEDSAVYLCASSFLTSTGIETQYFGPGTRLLVL.

The rearrangement joins TRBV7-2 to TRBJ1-4, with a weak D call TRBD1 (6 bases). Deletions cut 6 bases from V and 0 bases from J, with 14 bases between. Germline values: CDR1 SGHTA, CDR2 FQGNSA. The CDR3 covers 16 residues. The CDR3: CASRQNYRATNEKLFF. The DNA of the CDR3 is TGTGCCAGCAGGCAAAACTACAGGGCAACTAATGAAAAACTGTTTTTT.

A single count supports this clone. The V call is TRBV27, the J call TRBJ2-1; weak D call: TRBD2 (5 bases). Germline lookup yields CDR1 MNHEY and CDR2 SMNVEV (reference sequence). Trimming removed 1 base from V and 10 bases from J, with 20 bases in between. This CDR3 spans 16 amino acids. CDR3 region: CASSLLAQVTGYEQFF. In DNA, the CDR3 is TGTGCCAGCAGTTTATTGGCCCAGGTTACGGGATACGAGCAGTTCTTC.

This clone was detected only a few times. This sequence joins TRBV5-1 and TRBJ2-7, with D perhaps matching TRBD1 (7 bases). This CDR3 contains 16 residues. Per germline, CDR1 SGHRS and CDR2 YFSETQ. Trimming shortened V by 1 base and J by 5 bases, and 19 bases separated the two germline ends. Here the CDR3 DNA reads TGCGCCAGCAGCTTGATTCCGAGACAGGGAGGCCACGAGCAGTACTTC. Translating it yields CASSLIPRQGGHEQYF. The entire variable domain, with the rest obtained from reference TRBV5-1 and TRBJ2-7, is as follows: KAGVTQTPRYLIKTRGQQVTLSCSPISGHRSVSWYQQTPGQGLQFLFEYFSETQRNKGNFPGRFSGRQFSNSRSEMNVSTLELGDSALYLCASSLIPRQGGHEQYFGPGTRLTVT.

The rearrangement links TRBV7-9 to TRBJ2-1, with D perhaps TRBD2 (6 bases). Germline-derived CDR1 and CDR2 are SEHNR and FQNEAQ (reference sequence). Trimming took off 8 bases at V and 0 bases at J, with 17 bases between the two ends. This CDR3 spans 16 amino acids. CDR3 loop: CASVPSAGPSYNEQFF. The CDR3 DNA is TGTGCCAGCGTCCCGTCGGCGGGACCCTCCTACAATGAGCAGTTCTTC.

The chain employs TRBV28 and TRBJ2-7, with TRBD1 matching 7 bases. After removal of 5 bases from V and 3 bases from J, the junction contained 7 bases not matched to a gene. CDR3 length: 14 amino acids. Looked up from germline, CDR1 is MDHEN and CDR2 is SYDVKM. Here the CDR3 DNA reads TGTGCCAGCAGTCGAATCGGGACAGACTACGAGCAGTACTTC. Translation gives CASSRIGTDYEQYF.

This clone has just one count. J is TRBJ2-1 and V is TRBV9; 8 bases match TRBD2. Looked up from germline, CDR1 is SGDLS and CDR2 is YYNGEE. The CDR3 runs 16 residues. The junction had 8 bases not matched to a gene; V was cut back by 3 bases and J by 3 bases. The CDR3 protein is CASSARGLGFYNEQFF. CDR3 DNA sequence: TGTGCCAGCAGCGCCCGGGGACTAGGATTCTACAATGAGCAGTTCTTC.

The chain joins TRBV2 to TRBJ1-5, with D perhaps matching TRBD1 (6 bases). The V end lost 4 bases, the J end lost 7 bases, and 11 bases lay between the germline ends. Germline V lookup: CDR1 SNHLY, CDR2 FYNNEI. This CDR3 has 13 amino acids. The CDR3 DNA reads TGTGCCAGCAGTGGGGACACTTGGCAGCCCCAGCATTTT. This codes for CASSGDTWQPQHF.

V usage is TRBV6-2 or TRBV6-3 and J usage is TRBJ2-1, with 8 bases fitting TRBD2. The germline V gene encodes CDR1 MNHEY and CDR2 SVGEGT. J gave up 0 bases and V 6 bases, and 7 bases lay outside the gene matches. CDR3 length equals 16 residues. The chain's CDR3 is CASSPLSGSSYNEQFF. In DNA, the CDR3 is TGTGCCAGCAGCCCCCTCAGCGGGAGCTCCTACAATGAGCAGTTCTTC.

The rearrangement uses TRBV19 and TRBJ2-1, with 10 nucleotides matching TRBD2. The CDR3 contains 14 residues. The V gene end was trimmed by 9 bases and the J gene end by 2 bases; junction bases not matched to a gene: 4. CDR1 and CDR2 (germline): LNHDA, SQIVND (reference sequence). CDR3 coding DNA: TGTGCCAGCAATAGCGGGAGGACCTACAATGAGCAGTTCTTC. This codes for CASNSGRTYNEQFF.

The V gene is TRBV19, the J gene TRBJ1-6; 7 nucleotides agree with TRBD1. The CDR3 contains 14 residues. V gave up 8 bases and J gave up 9 bases; unmatched junction bases: 10. The germline V gene encodes CDR1 LNHDA and CDR2 SQIVND (reference sequence). CDR3 region: CASGRWDRSSPLHF. The CDR3 DNA sequence: TGTGCCAGTGGGAGGTGGGACAGAAGTTCACCCCTCCACTTT.

Only a few counts were recorded for this clone. The chain has TRBV9 and TRBJ1-1; no clear D. Germline loops: CDR1 SGDLS, CDR2 YYNGEE. The germline V and J ends were trimmed by 4 bases and 0 bases, with 13 bases remaining between them. CDR3 size: 15 residues. CDR3 nucleotides: TGTGCCAGCAGCCCCCCCCCACAAGTGAACACTGAAGCTTTCTTT. Protein sequence: CASSPPPQVNTEAFF.

This clone was picked up many times. V and J are TRBV10-3 and TRBJ2-3; D perhaps matches TRBD2 (6 bases). The CDR3 has 14 amino acids. Looked up from germline, CDR1 is ENHRY and CDR2 is SYGVKD. Trimming cost V 6 bases and J 4 bases, with 14 bases left between them. The CDR3 reads CAIRGLQTSDTQYF. As DNA, the CDR3 is TGTGCCATCAGGGGACTGCAAACCTCAGATACGCAGTATTTT.

This sequence joins TRBV21-1 and TRBJ1-2; TRBD1 is taken as the D call from the table, unchecked against the DNA. TRBV21-1 is tagged as a pseudogene. CDR3 length equals 13 residues. CDR3: CASSRGRTYGYTF. The DNA for the CDR3 is TGTGCCAGCAGCAGGGGGCGCACCTATGGCTACACCTTC.

The chain links TRBV19 to TRBJ2-7; TRBD2 aligns across 8 bases. The CDR3 contains 15 residues. Germline V gene lookup returns CDR1 LNHDA and CDR2 SQIVND (reference sequence). The junction had 11 bases not matched to a gene; V was cut back by 5 bases and J by 5 bases. CDR3 sequence (DNA): TGTGCCAGTAGTTCAACCGGGACTAGTGGTAACGAGCAGTACTTC. This translates into CASSSTGTSGNEQYF. The entire variable domain, with the rest obtained from reference TRBV19 and TRBJ2-7, is as follows: DGGITQSPKYLFRKEGQNVTLSCEQNLNHDAMYWYRQDPGQGLRLIYYSQIVNDFQKGDIAEGYSVSREKKESFPLTVTSAQKNPTAFYLCASSSTGTSGNEQYFGPGTRLTVT.

The CDR3 DNA sequence: TGTGCCGGAGCCCGGGACAGCCCTCTCTATGGCTACACCTTC. As protein: CAGARDSPLYGYTF. J is TRBJ1-2 and V is TRBV30, with TRBD1 identical over 7 bases. With 8 bases clipped from V and 4 bases from J, the junction kept 13 bases outside the gene matches. The CDR3 has 14 amino acids. The germline CDR1 and CDR2 sequences are GTSNPN and SVGIG (reference sequence).

V usage is TRBV3-1 (or the pseudogene TRBV3-2) and J usage is TRBJ2-1, with 11 bases that match TRBD2. There are 15 residues in the CDR3. The V gene's germline CDR1 is LGHDT and CDR2 YNNKEL (reference sequence). V lost 2 bases to trimming and J lost 3 bases; unmatched junction nucleotides: 0. Here the CDR3 reads CASSQTSGSYNEQFF. The DNA of the CDR3 is TGTGCCAGCAGCCAAACTAGCGGGAGCTACAATGAGCAGTTCTTC.

This clone was picked up one time. This chain joins TRBV11-3 and TRBJ2-1; 8 bases fit TRBD1. Germline CDR1 SGHNT, CDR2 YENEEA. The J segment lost 5 bases and the V segment lost 1 base, leaving 7 bases of the junction unmatched. The CDR3 spans 16 residues. CDR3 protein: CASSLGQGSWDNEQFF. The CDR3 DNA reads as TGTGCCAGCAGCTTAGGACAGGGGTCGTGGGACAATGAGCAGTTCTTC.

This clone was seen a handful of times. This chain uses TRBV7-2 with TRBJ2-7, with 8 bases fitting TRBD2. The trim removed 2 bases at V and 5 bases at J, leaving 5 bases unmatched. Germline CDR1 and CDR2: SGHTA and FQGNSA. The CDR3 loop spans 14 amino acids. The CDR3 reads CASSLKASGHEQYF. CDR3 DNA sequence: TGTGCCAGCAGCTTAAAAGCTAGCGGGCACGAGCAGTACTTC.

The genes are TRBV30 and TRBJ1-1; tentative D call: TRBD1 (5 bases). The CDR3 loop spans 12 amino acids. Trimming removed 3 bases from V and 6 bases from J, with 11 bases in between. Germline loops: CDR1 GTSNPN, CDR2 SVGIG (reference sequence). The CDR3 DNA is TGTGCCTGGAGGGACATACAGCCTGAAGCTTTCTTT. It codes for CAWRDIQPEAFF.